This record looks at one TCR beta chain sequence and its context. This entry comes from a study of blood T cell repertoires in COVID-19. Study details: Nucleic acid was either cDNA or gDNA, and it came from T cells, B-cell-depleted T cells, or PBMCs.

V was cut by 1 base and J by 2 bases, with 12 bases left in between. The germline V gene has CDR1 KGHSH and CDR2 LQKENI. The CDR3 is 15 amino acids. Profiled with immunoSEQ multiplex PCR; TCRdb holds only in-frame clones, not every one. The sample consists of roughly 80,000 clones, about nine tenths of them appearing once. V is TRBV18 and J is TRBJ2-7; D is possibly TRBD1 (6 bases). This receptor was identified in a woman in her fifties or sixties with acute or convalescent COVID-19. The sequenced sample consisted of peripheral blood. This CDR3 reads CASSPLRDRPYEQYF. The CDR3 DNA reads as TGTGCCAGCTCACCACTACGCGACAGGCCCTACGAGCAGTACTTC.